Listed below are T cell receptor beta chains from one sample, sequenced in a study of graft-versus-host responses after intestinal transplantation. Sequencing was performed with immunoSEQ multiplex PCR; in TCRdb, only in-frame clones are kept and a portion is missing. In the table there are 20,000 or so clones, approximately 90% of which are singletons. The specimen comprised PBMCs, sampled less than 400 days after transplant. The receptors stem from a human patient who received an intestinal transplant, so some T cells may come from the graft donor. Both conserved end residues are part of each CDR3. Fields, in order: V gene, clone size, J gene, D gene, CDR3 protein, CDR3 DNA. D genes are given only for firm matches. Clone sizes are given selectively: once, few, many, or a class where the clone is expanded.

V gene: TRBV28; clone size: .; J gene: TRBJ1-1; D gene: .; CDR3 protein: CASSLFGSREAFF; CDR3 DNA: TGTGCCAGCAGTTTATTTGGGTCCCGCGAAGCTTTCTTT
V gene: TRBV12-2; clone size: .; J gene: TRBJ2-5; D gene: .; CDR3 protein: CVSRLFRTSRETQYF; CDR3 DNA: TGTGTAAGTCGCCTATTCAGGACTAGTCGGGAGACCCAGTACTTC
V gene: TRBV6-4; clone size: few; J gene: TRBJ2-3; D gene: TRBD2; CDR3 protein: CASSERGGPDTQYF; CDR3 DNA: TGTGCCAGCAGTGAGCGGGGGGGCCCAGATACGCAGTATTTT
V gene: TRBV6-1; clone size: .; J gene: TRBJ1-5; D gene: .; CDR3 protein: CASRETGFQPQHF; CDR3 DNA: TGTGCCAGCAGGGAAACAGGGTTTCAGCCCCAGCATTTT
V gene: TRBV29-1; clone size: .; J gene: TRBJ2-3; D gene: .; CDR3 protein: CSVEDPRGIDTQYF; CDR3 DNA: TGCAGCGTTGAGGATCCAAGGGGCATAGATACGCAGTATTTT
V gene: TRBV6-5; clone size: .; J gene: TRBJ1-1; D gene: .; CDR3 protein: CASNHRGSMNTEAFF; CDR3 DNA: TGTGCCAGCAACCACCGGGGGTCAATGAACACTGAAGCTTTCTTT
V gene: TRBV5-6; clone size: .; J gene: TRBJ2-7; D gene: .; CDR3 protein: CASSWEGVHLF; CDR3 DNA: TGTGCCAGCAGCTGGGAGGGGGTTCATCTTTTC
V gene: TRBV7-9; clone size: .; J gene: TRBJ1-2; D gene: .; CDR3 protein: CASSPGGPDGYTF; CDR3 DNA: TGTGCCAGCAGCCCCGGTGGGCCCGATGGCTACACCTTC
V gene: TRBV6-5; clone size: few; J gene: TRBJ1-1; D gene: .; CDR3 protein: CASTLNSEAFF; CDR3 DNA: TGTGCCAGCACTTTAAATTCTGAAGCTTTCTTT
V gene: TRBV28; clone size: .; J gene: TRBJ2-7; D gene: .; CDR3 protein: CASSSRRNYEQYF; CDR3 DNA: TGTGCCAGCAGTTCTCGACGGAACTACGAGCAGTACTTC
V gene: TRBV28; clone size: .; J gene: TRBJ2-2; D gene: .; CDR3 protein: CASSPHRTGELFF; CDR3 DNA: TGTGCCAGCAGTCCACATCGCACCGGGGAGCTGTTTTTT
V gene: TRBV28; clone size: .; J gene: TRBJ2-3; D gene: .; CDR3 protein: CASSFVGVRSTDTQYF; CDR3 DNA: TGTGCCAGCAGTTTTGTTGGCGTACGGAGCACAGATACGCAGTATTTT
V gene: TRBV6-1; clone size: .; J gene: TRBJ1-1; D gene: .; CDR3 protein: CASSEAYPRGRADTEAFF; CDR3 DNA: TGTGCCAGCAGTGAAGCCTATCCTAGGGGCAGGGCGGACACTGAAGCTTTCTTT
V gene: TRBV5-1; clone size: .; J gene: TRBJ2-5; D gene: .; CDR3 protein: CASRPLPIGGGETQYF; CDR3 DNA: TGCGCCAGCAGGCCTCTACCGATAGGAGGCGGAGAGACCCAGTACTTC
V gene: TRBV4-3; clone size: .; J gene: TRBJ2-3; D gene: .; CDR3 protein: CASSSPQVDGTDTQYF; CDR3 DNA: TGCGCCAGCAGCTCACCCCAAGTTGATGGCACAGATACGCAGTATTTT
V gene: TRBV4-1; clone size: .; J gene: TRBJ1-1; D gene: .; CDR3 protein: CASSQDWVVAFF; CDR3 DNA: TGCGCCAGCAGCCAAGATTGGGTCGTAGCTTTCTTT
V gene: TRBV9; clone size: .; J gene: TRBJ2-7; D gene: TRBD1; CDR3 protein: CASSIGQGNYEQYF; CDR3 DNA: TGTGCCAGCAGCATTGGACAGGGTAACTACGAGCAGTACTTC
V gene: TRBV7-8; clone size: .; J gene: TRBJ2-4; D gene: .; CDR3 protein: CASSLGTPVNIQYF; CDR3 DNA: TGTGCCAGCAGCTTAGGGACCCCCGTAAACATTCAGTACTTC
V gene: TRBV7-3; clone size: once; J gene: TRBJ1-2; D gene: .; CDR3 protein: CASSLTVLDGYTF; CDR3 DNA: TGTGCCAGCAGCTTAACAGTTCTCGACGGCTACACCTTC
V gene: TRBV6-5; clone size: .; J gene: TRBJ1-3; D gene: .; CDR3 protein: CASSVGGDSGNTIYF; CDR3 DNA: TGTGCCAGCAGTGTGGGCGGGGACTCTGGAAACACCATATATTTT
V gene: TRBV7-3; clone size: .; J gene: TRBJ2-1; D gene: .; CDR3 protein: CASSSTQATCYSYNEQFF; CDR3 DNA: TGTGCCAGCAGCTCCACCCAAGCGACTTGTTACTCCTACAATGAGCAGTTCTTC
V gene: TRBV6-1; clone size: .; J gene: TRBJ2-5; D gene: TRBD2; CDR3 protein: CASSEAIAGGALGTQYF; CDR3 DNA: TGTGCCAGCAGTGAAGCAATCGCGGGAGGTGCTCTCGGGACCCAGTACTTC
V gene: TRBV6-6; clone size: .; J gene: TRBJ2-4; D gene: TRBD1; CDR3 protein: CASSYHGDRDDIQYF; CDR3 DNA: TGTGCCAGCAGTTACCACGGGGACAGGGATGACATTCAGTACTTC
V gene: TRBV10-3; clone size: .; J gene: TRBJ1-1; D gene: TRBD1; CDR3 protein: CAISRTGADTEAFF; CDR3 DNA: TGTGCCATCAGTCGGACAGGGGCGGACACTGAAGCTTTCTTT
V gene: TRBV5-1; clone size: .; J gene: TRBJ2-7; D gene: .; CDR3 protein: CASSLDTYEQYF; CDR3 DNA: TGCGCCAGCAGCTTGGACACCTACGAGCAGTACTTC
V gene: TRBV7-2; clone size: .; J gene: TRBJ2-5; D gene: TRBD2; CDR3 protein: CASSFLAGRQETQYF; CDR3 DNA: TGTGCCAGCAGCTTTTTAGCGGGGAGGCAAGAGACCCAGTACTTC
V gene: TRBV19; clone size: .; J gene: TRBJ1-3; D gene: .; CDR3 protein: CASRYSKSGNTIYF; CDR3 DNA: TGTGCCAGTCGGTACAGTAAGTCTGGAAACACCATATATTTT
V gene: TRBV9; clone size: .; J gene: TRBJ2-3; D gene: TRBD2; CDR3 protein: CASTTGASGDPDTQYF; CDR3 DNA: TGTGCCAGCACCACAGGGGCTAGCGGGGACCCAGATACGCAGTATTTT
V gene: TRBV6-6; clone size: .; J gene: TRBJ1-3; D gene: .; CDR3 protein: CATTGLGNTIYF; CDR3 DNA: TGTGCCACCACAGGGCTTGGAAACACCATATATTTT
V gene: TRBV6-1; clone size: .; J gene: TRBJ2-2; D gene: TRBD1; CDR3 protein: CASSVNRGESGELFF; CDR3 DNA: TGTGCCAGCAGTGTTAACAGGGGAGAATCCGGGGAGCTGTTTTTT
V gene: TRBV1; clone size: .; J gene: TRBJ1-2; D gene: .; CDR3 protein: CTSSGGAKGYGYTF; CDR3 DNA: TGCACCAGCAGCGGGGGCGCTAAGGGCTATGGCTACACCTTC
V gene: TRBV6-6; clone size: .; J gene: TRBJ2-2; D gene: .; CDR3 protein: CASSYSAWGELFF; CDR3 DNA: TGTGCCAGCAGTTACTCGGCGTGGGGGGAGCTGTTTTTT
V gene: TRBV4-1; clone size: .; J gene: TRBJ2-3; D gene: TRBD2; CDR3 protein: CASSGGGGASTDTQYF; CDR3 DNA: TGCGCCAGCAGCGGGGGCGGGGGGGCGAGCACAGATACGCAGTATTTT
V gene: TRBV5-5; clone size: .; J gene: TRBJ1-1; D gene: .; CDR3 protein: CASSLQDTEAFF; CDR3 DNA: TGTGCCAGCAGCTTGCAGGACACTGAAGCTTTCTTT
V gene: TRBV18; clone size: .; J gene: TRBJ2-1; D gene: TRBD1; CDR3 protein: CASSPGTGYNEQFF; CDR3 DNA: TGTGCCAGCTCACCCGGGACAGGGTACAATGAGCAGTTCTTC
V gene: TRBV4-1; clone size: .; J gene: TRBJ2-2; D gene: TRBD2; CDR3 protein: CASSQGIGLANTGELFF; CDR3 DNA: TGCGCCAGCAGCCAAGGTATAGGACTAGCGAACACCGGGGAGCTGTTTTTT
V gene: TRBV4-1; clone size: .; J gene: TRBJ1-5; D gene: .; CDR3 protein: CASSQAGGNQPQHF; CDR3 DNA: TGCGCCAGCAGCCAAGCAGGGGGCAATCAGCCCCAGCATTTT
V gene: TRBV4-2; clone size: .; J gene: TRBJ2-7; D gene: TRBD2; CDR3 protein: CASSQDQPIAGGPRWSYEQYF; CDR3 DNA: TGTGCCAGCAGCCAAGACCAACCTATAGCGGGAGGGCCGCGGTGGAGCTACGAGCAGTACTTC
V gene: TRBV4-1; clone size: .; J gene: TRBJ1-1; D gene: TRBD1; CDR3 protein: CASRYRGRGVNTEAFF; CDR3 DNA: TGCGCCAGCAGATACAGGGGGCGCGGCGTGAACACTGAAGCTTTCTTT
V gene: TRBV6-1; clone size: .; J gene: TRBJ1-2; D gene: .; CDR3 protein: CASSESPGLNYGYTF; CDR3 DNA: TGTGCCAGCAGTGAAAGTCCGGGATTAAACTATGGCTACACCTTC
V gene: TRBV30; clone size: .; J gene: TRBJ2-2; D gene: .; CDR3 protein: CAWGGLAGGDTGELFF; CDR3 DNA: TGTGCCTGGGGGGGTCTGGCAGGAGGAGACACCGGGGAGCTGTTTTTT
V gene: TRBV6-5; clone size: .; J gene: TRBJ2-2; D gene: .; CDR3 protein: CASRPTGRGRELFF; CDR3 DNA: TGTGCCAGCAGACCCACCGGACGAGGCCGGGAGCTGTTTTTT
V gene: TRBV5-4; clone size: once; J gene: TRBJ1-2; D gene: TRBD1; CDR3 protein: CASSRRGQVYGYTF; CDR3 DNA: TGTGCCAGCAGCCGGAGGGGACAGGTCTATGGCTACACCTTC
V gene: TRBV15; clone size: .; J gene: TRBJ2-3; D gene: TRBD1; CDR3 protein: CATSITRQGADTQYF; CDR3 DNA: TGTGCCACCAGCATTACTCGACAGGGCGCAGATACGCAGTATTTT
V gene: TRBV5-6; clone size: .; J gene: TRBJ2-2; D gene: TRBD1; CDR3 protein: CASSPWGQGGTGELFF; CDR3 DNA: TGTGCCAGCAGCCCGTGGGGACAGGGCGGGACCGGGGAGCTGTTTTTT
V gene: TRBV6-5; clone size: .; J gene: TRBJ2-1; D gene: .; CDR3 protein: CASKEGNEQFF; CDR3 DNA: TGTGCCAGCAAAGAGGGGAATGAGCAGTTCTTC
V gene: TRBV28; clone size: .; J gene: TRBJ1-1; D gene: .; CDR3 protein: CASIPGGRTEAFF; CDR3 DNA: TGTGCCAGCATCCCCGGGGGGAGGACTGAAGCTTTCTTT
V gene: TRBV6-1; clone size: .; J gene: TRBJ2-3; D gene: .; CDR3 protein: CASSEGVQYF; CDR3 DNA: TGTGCCAGCAGTGAGGGGGTGCAGTATTTT
V gene: TRBV4-1; clone size: .; J gene: TRBJ1-4; D gene: .; CDR3 protein: CASSLRGVQGSTNEKLFF; CDR3 DNA: TGCGCCAGCAGCCTCCGAGGGGTGCAGGGATCAACTAATGAAAAACTGTTTTTT
V gene: TRBV2; clone size: .; J gene: TRBJ1-2; D gene: .; CDR3 protein: CASSEDRVGYTF; CDR3 DNA: TGTGCCAGCAGTGAAGACAGGGTTGGCTACACCTTC
V gene: TRBV10-3; clone size: .; J gene: TRBJ2-2; D gene: .; CDR3 protein: CAISDSGPPGTGELFF; CDR3 DNA: TGTGCCATCAGTGACTCGGGCCCCCCGGGCACCGGGGAGCTGTTTTTT
V gene: TRBV6-6; clone size: .; J gene: TRBJ2-1; D gene: .; CDR3 protein: CASSYGSRSSYNEQFF; CDR3 DNA: TGTGCCAGCAGTTATGGCTCGCGAAGCTCCTACAATGAGCAGTTCTTC